The 16 T cell receptor beta chains below come from one sample, sequenced in a study of esophageal squamous cell carcinoma under preoperative chemotherapy. TCRdb independently ran MiXCR on the PCR reads; one entry per CDR3 protein. The table lists about 18,000 distinct CDR3 sequences, just over 45% of them singletons. Indicated time point: after preoperative PTX-NDP chemotherapy. The biological material was taken from a patient given preoperative chemotherapy. Receptors originate from a human donor with esophageal squamous cell carcinoma. The donor label of this sample is uncertain.

This clonotype showed up many times. The genes are TRBV6-1 and TRBJ2-7; D is undetermined. V was shortened by 3 bases and J by 2 bases, with 11 bases between the two germline ends. The CDR3 sequence is 14 residues long. Per the germline V gene, CDR1 is MNHNS and CDR2 is SASEGT. CDR3 loop: CASSEGGNTYEQYF. CDR3 nucleotides: TGTGCCAGCAGTGAGGGCGGTAACACCTACGAGCAGTACTTC.

Only a few counts were recorded for this clonotype. The chain recombines TRBV7-2 with TRBJ1-2; D is ambiguous. Germline V gene lookup returns CDR1 SGHTA and CDR2 FQGNSA. The CDR3 length is 16 residues. The V and J ends lost 2 bases and 4 bases respectively, with 17 bases between them. The CDR3 DNA sequence: TGTGCCAGCAGCTTACGGCCGAAGGACTCCAGCTATGGCTACACCTTC. This encodes CASSLRPKDSSYGYTF.

This clonotype is termed medium-sized. The chain uses TRBV7-3 and TRBJ2-2; possibly TRBD1 or TRBD2 for D (5 bases each). Germline CDR1 is SGHTA and CDR2 is FQGTGA. This CDR3 spans 14 amino acids. The V end lost 7 bases, the J end lost 8 bases, and 17 bases lay between the germline ends. CDR3 amino acids: CASKPGPESGELFF. The CDR3 DNA is TGTGCCAGCAAGCCGGGGCCAGAAAGTGGGGAGCTGTTTTTT.

A remark on this clonotype: The junction shows a germline mismatch at one end, possibly a read error. The chain has TRBV7-9 and TRBJ2-6; TRBD1 matches at 9 bases. The length of the CDR3 is 18 residues. Germline V gives CDR1 SEHNR, CDR2 FQNEAQ (reference sequence). CDR3 residues: CASSSPGQGISGAYVLTF. CDR3 in DNA: TGTGCCAGCAGCTCTCCGGGACAGGGTATTTCGGGGGCCTACGTGCTGACTTTC.

A few counts support this clonotype. The rearrangement joins TRBV27 to TRBJ2-1; 12 bases are a match to TRBD2. The V gene's germline CDR1 is MNHEY and CDR2 SMNVEV (reference sequence). V trimming: 1 base; J trimming: 6 bases; junction bases outside the gene matches: 7. The CDR3 has 17 amino acids. In DNA, the CDR3 is TGTGCCAGCAGTTTATTGACTAGCGGGAGAGGTGGCAATGAGCAGTTCTTC. Translation gives CASSLLTSGRGGNEQFF.

The chain uses TRBV7-2 and TRBJ2-1; TRBD2 matches at 7 bases. V trimming: 3 bases; J trimming: 4 bases; junction bases outside the gene matches: 12. The CDR3 has 17 residues. Germline assignment: CDR1 SGHTA and CDR2 FQGNSA. This CDR3 reads CASSFESLAILYNEQFF. The CDR3 DNA sequence: TGTGCCAGCAGCTTCGAATCACTAGCGATACTTTACAATGAGCAGTTCTTC. Supplemented by reference TRBV7-2 and TRBJ2-1, the full variable domain reads GAGVSQSPSNKVTEKGKDVELRCDPISGHTALYWYRQSLGQGLEFLIYFQGNSAPDKSGLPSDRFSAERTGGSVSTLTIQRTQQEDSAVYLCASSFESLAILYNEQFFGPGTRLTVL.

Details on this clonotype: The junction does not match germline at one end; this may be a read error. This rearrangement joins TRBV6-1 to TRBJ2-2; D remains unclear. The CDR3 extends over 14 amino acids. In germline, CDR1 is MNHNS, CDR2 SASEGT. The CDR3 DNA follows: TGTGCCGGCAGTCAGGCAGTGAGCACAGAGACGCAGTTTTTT. Its protein is CAGSQAVSTETQFF.

This chain connects TRBV7-8 to TRBJ2-7; D ambiguous. The CDR3 is made up of 13 amino acids. V was clipped by 1 base and J by 2 bases, with 6 bases between them. CDR1 and CDR2 from the germline V gene are SGHVS and FQNEAQ. The CDR3 DNA reads as TGTGCCAGCAGCTTAGGGGTGGCCTACGAGCAGTACTTC. As protein: CASSLGVAYEQYF.

The chain is built from TRBV7-2 and TRBJ2-1; D call uncertain. Gene TRBJ2-7 matches the end of the DNA better, so the J call may be wrong. The CDR3 contains 13 residues. Germline CDR1 is SGHTA and CDR2 is FQGNSA. Here the CDR3 reads CASSLFGQDEQYF. The CDR3 bases are TGTGCCAGCAGCTTATTTGGGCAGGACGAGCAGTACTTC.

In regard to this clonotype: The junction departs from the called germline gene at one end, perhaps through a read error. The rearrangement uses TRBV7-3 and TRBJ2-3; D remains ambiguous. The CDR3 loop spans 14 amino acids. CDR1 and CDR2 (germline): SGHTA, FQGTGA. The chain's CDR3 is CAGSVGRDTDTQYF. CDR3 DNA sequence: TGTGCCGGCAGCGTCGGCCGTGACACAGATACGCAGTATTTT.

Relative to its sample, this clonotype is medium-sized. This sequence joins TRBV6-1 and TRBJ2-7; D possibly matches TRBD1 or TRBD2 (5 bases each). Trimming took off 5 bases at V and 2 bases at J, with 16 bases between the two ends. Germline CDR1 and CDR2: MNHNS and SASEGT. This CDR3 has 15 residues. The CDR3 bases are TGTGCCAGCAGTAAAACCGGGACGGACCCCTACGAGCAGTACTTC. Amino acid sequence: CASSKTGTDPYEQYF.

J is TRBJ2-6 and V is TRBV19; D possibly corresponds to TRBD1 (6 bases). This CDR3 is built from 15 residues. Trimming pared 4 bases from V and 1 base from J, leaving 8 bases between. Germline CDR1 LNHDA, CDR2 SQIVND (reference sequence). CDR3 protein: CASSNDRSGANVLTF. CDR3 in DNA: TGTGCCAGTAGTAACGACAGGTCTGGGGCCAACGTCCTGACTTTC.

This clonotype ranks as large. V gene TRBV7-9 combines with J gene TRBJ2-1; D call uncertain. This CDR3 comprises 15 residues. Looked up from germline, CDR1 is SEHNR and CDR2 is FQNEAQ (reference sequence). V was pared by 5 bases and J by 0 bases, with 11 bases between. CDR3 DNA: TGTGCCAGCAGCCGGACGGCCAGCTCCTACAATGAGCAGTTCTTC. Translated, it gives CASSRTASSYNEQFF.

Notes on this clonotype: Germline and junction disagree at one end, which may indicate a read error. This rearrangement joins TRBV7-6 to TRBJ2-3; D remains unclear. Germline lookup yields CDR1 SGHVS and CDR2 FNYEAQ. This CDR3 has 15 residues. The CDR3 region is CATGFGGRDPETQYF. The CDR3 DNA sequence: TGTGCCACGGGCTTCGGTGGGCGTGACCCAGAGACGCAGTATTTC.

This clonotype was seen a handful of times. The rearrangement joins TRBV6-5 to TRBJ2-2, with a possible D match to TRBD1 (10 bases). The J call is in doubt because the DNA end fits TRBJ2-3 better. This CDR3 is built from 16 residues. In germline, CDR1 is MNHEY, CDR2 SVGAGI. This chain's CDR3 is CASSYSGAGGTGAQYF. The CDR3 nucleotides are TGTGCCAGCAGTTACAGTGGGGCGGGGGGGACAGGGGCGCAGTATTTT.

This clonotype was picked up many times. A much larger clone differs by one base, so this may be a read error. V and J are TRBV7-2 and TRBJ2-3; 8 nucleotides agree with TRBD2. From germline, CDR1 is SGHTA and CDR2 FQGNSA. The length of the CDR3 is 17 residues. The ends lost 5 bases at V and 8 bases at J; junction bases unmatched: 18. The CDR3 here is CASSVIGAGGRKGTQYF. The CDR3 bases are TGTGCCAGCAGCGTAATCGGTGCGGGAGGTCGAAAAGGTACGCAGTATTTT.